Listed here is a single T cell receptor (beta chain). The data stem from a study of blood T cell repertoires in COVID-19. At the level of the study: Collection of acute and convalescent COVID-19 samples took place in the United States, Italy and Spain. PBMCs, B-cell-depleted T cells, or T cells provided the cDNA or gDNA that made up the material.

Original analysis: Reference gene primer amplification gave estimated nucleated cell counts. The table came from immunoSEQ multiplex PCR; TCRdb's copy has only in-frame clones and leaves some out. The V and J calls and clone size come from that table; D and trimming were worked out from the DNA. The profile shows 55,000 to 65,000 clones, 88% of them singletons. This CDR3 comprises 15 residues. The germline CDR1 and CDR2 sequences are LNHNV and YYDKDF (reference sequence). J lost 5 bases, V lost 1 base, and 4 bases had no gene match. This sequence originates from a man aged 55-75 years with acute or convalescent COVID-19. Sequences were obtained from peripheral blood. The genes are TRBV15 and TRBJ1-5, with TRBD1 identical over 8 bases. CDR3 DNA: TGTGCCACCAGCAGAGGGGGGACAGGAGATCAGCCCCAGCATTTT. As protein: CATSRGGTGDQPQHF.